This record covers a single TCR beta chain. Its matching antigen is unknown. The data stem from a study of response to subunit inactivated influenza vaccine. Study-level findings and limits: Seasonal influenza vaccination, on each occasion, was suggested by the authors to recruit few new T cells.

Germline V gene lookup returns CDR1 SGHTA and CDR2 FQGNSA. The CDR3 loop spans 16 amino acids. Trimming at V came to 5 bases and at J to 0 bases, leaving 6 bases not matched to a gene. TCRdb re-called the RT-PCR reads with MiXCR, one entry per CDR3 protein. The sample shows fewer than 750,000 distinct CDR3 sequences, around 15% of them seen only once. This rearrangement joins TRBV7-2 to TRBJ2-1, with 8 nucleotides matching TRBD2. This clonotype was obtained from a man in his fifties who received an inactivated influenza vaccine. Sequencing used PBMCs from blood, obtained roughly 12 days after vaccination. This CDR3 is CASSSKRGSSYNEQFF. The DNA of the CDR3 is TGTGCCAGCAGCAGCAAGCGGGGGAGCTCCTACAATGAGCAGTTCTTC.